Following are 4 T cell receptor beta chains from one sample sequenced in a study of OX40 agonist ivuxolimab in advanced cancers. Here immunoSEQ multiplex PCR was the method, and the copy in TCRdb shows in-frame clones only, minus some. In the table there are roughly 120,000 clones, approximately 90% of which are singletons. The material was CD4+ or CD8+ T cells sorted from blood, obtained in a trial of the OX40 agonist ivuxolimab. These receptors originate from an adult with an advanced solid tumor such as melanoma, head and neck, liver or kidney cancer.

This clone was detected only once. V usage is TRBV7-9 and J usage is TRBJ2-6; TRBD1 agrees at 7 bases. V gave up 4 bases and J gave up 0 bases; unmatched junction bases: 12. Per the germline V gene, CDR1 is SEHNR and CDR2 is FQNEAQ (reference sequence). The CDR3 loop spans 19 amino acids. The DNA of the CDR3 is TGTGCCAGCAGCTCGTGGACCGGGACAGCGGACTCTGGGGCCAACGTCCTGACTTTC. It codes for CASSSWTGTADSGANVLTF.

The CDR3 reads CATSKDLDGFTEAFF. The CDR3 DNA is TGTGCCACCAGCAAAGACCTGGACGGGTTCACTGAAGCTTTCTTT. The rearrangement links TRBV15 to TRBJ1-1; D gene ambiguous. Germline V gene lookup returns CDR1 LNHNV and CDR2 YYDKDF (reference sequence). Trimming stripped 4 bases from V and 4 bases from J, with 16 bases between. The CDR3 covers 15 residues.

The chain couples TRBV10-3 to TRBJ2-3; 10 bases map to TRBD1. The CDR3 covers 17 residues. Germline V lookup: CDR1 ENHRY, CDR2 SYGVKD. Trimming cost V 0 bases and J 1 base; bases outside gene matches: 4. The DNA for the CDR3 is TGTGCCATCAGTGAGTCAGTGGGGACAGGGGGCACAGATACGCAGTATTTT. Its protein is CAISESVGTGGTDTQYF.

The chain employs TRBV6-1 and TRBJ1-2; D is unresolved. V was clipped by 1 base and J by 8 bases, with 11 bases between them. CDR1 and CDR2 (germline): MNHNS, SASEGT. The CDR3 has 13 residues. DNA of the CDR3: TGTGCCAGCAGTGAAGGTAATTGGAGGGGCTACACCTTC. Protein: CASSEGNWRGYTF.